This T cell receptor (beta chain) was documented in a study of T-cell reconstitution after alpha-beta-depleted transplantation in children. This clonotype was seen only a few times. The antigen is undetermined. Germline V gene data show CDR1 as DFQATT and CDR2 as SNEGSKA (reference sequence). The CDR3 spans 13 residues. V trimming: 6 bases; J trimming: 1 base; junction bases outside the gene matches: 4. A TCRbeta library incorporating unique molecular identifiers was prepared. Each CDR3 protein is one row after TCRdb ran MiXCR on the PCR reads. Among about 120,000 distinct CDR3 sequences, more than 20% were seen once, and the ten largest hold over 9.5%. Findings of the study overall: T-cell counts and diversity at one year following transplant were attributed mainly to newly produced T cells. Alpha-beta T cells present about two months after transplant were reported to originate from several hundred expanded graft clones. It was surviving recipient T cells and thymic progenitors that gave some patients high TCRbeta diversity at day 60.

The sample here was PBMCs, mostly from graft donor cells, taken 180 days after TCRalphabeta/CD19-depleted stem cell transplant. The chain employs TRBV20-1 and TRBJ2-3, with 7 bases identical to TRBD1. The sequence was obtained from a male patient aged 2-9 years who had a stem cell transplant for chronic granulomatous disease, so the T cells may come from the graft donor. The CDR3 protein is CSARDRRTDTQYF. The CDR3 nucleotides are TGCAGTGCCAGGGACAGACGCACAGATACGCAGTATTTT.